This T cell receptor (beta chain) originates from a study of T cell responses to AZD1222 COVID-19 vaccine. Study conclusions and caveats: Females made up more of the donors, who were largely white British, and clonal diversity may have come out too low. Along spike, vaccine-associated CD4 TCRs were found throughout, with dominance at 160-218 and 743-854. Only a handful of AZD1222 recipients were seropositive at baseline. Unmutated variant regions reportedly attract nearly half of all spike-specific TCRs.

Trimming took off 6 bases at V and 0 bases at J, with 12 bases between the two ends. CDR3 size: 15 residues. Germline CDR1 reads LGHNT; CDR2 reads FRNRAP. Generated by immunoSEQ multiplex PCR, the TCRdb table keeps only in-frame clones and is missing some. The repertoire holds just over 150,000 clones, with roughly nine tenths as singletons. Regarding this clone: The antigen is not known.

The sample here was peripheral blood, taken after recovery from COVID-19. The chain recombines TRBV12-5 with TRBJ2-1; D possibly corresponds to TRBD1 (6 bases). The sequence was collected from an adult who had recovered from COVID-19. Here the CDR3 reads CASGATGSSYNEQFF. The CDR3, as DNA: TGTGCTAGTGGCGCAACAGGGAGCTCCTACAATGAGCAGTTCTTC. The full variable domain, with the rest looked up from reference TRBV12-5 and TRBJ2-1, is DARVTQTPRHKVTEMGQEVTMRCQPILGHNTVFWYRQTMMQGLELLAYFRNRAPLDDSGMPKDRFSAEMPDATLATLKIQPSEPRDSAVYFCASGATGSSYNEQFFGPGTRLTVL.